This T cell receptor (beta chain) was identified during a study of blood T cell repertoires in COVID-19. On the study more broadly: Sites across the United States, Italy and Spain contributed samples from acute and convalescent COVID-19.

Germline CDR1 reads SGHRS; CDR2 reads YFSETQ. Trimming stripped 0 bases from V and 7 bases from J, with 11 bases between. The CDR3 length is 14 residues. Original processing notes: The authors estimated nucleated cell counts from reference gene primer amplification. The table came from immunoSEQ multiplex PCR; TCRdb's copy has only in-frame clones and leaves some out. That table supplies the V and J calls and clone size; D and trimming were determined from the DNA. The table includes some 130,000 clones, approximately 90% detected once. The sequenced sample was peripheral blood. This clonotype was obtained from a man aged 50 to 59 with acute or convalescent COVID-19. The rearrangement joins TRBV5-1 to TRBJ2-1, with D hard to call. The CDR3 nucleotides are TGCGCCAGCAGCTTGGGGCAGGTCAAAAATGAGCAGTTCTTC. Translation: CASSLGQVKNEQFF.